Detailed here is one TCR beta chain. The CDR3 covers 15 residues. V lost 3 bases to trimming and J lost 4 bases, with 16 bases between them. In germline, CDR1 is SGDLS, CDR2 YYNGEE. This sample is drawn from a study of OX40 agonist ivuxolimab in advanced cancers. Repertoires were generated with immunoSEQ multiplex PCR, while TCRdb's copy carries only in-frame clones and drops some. The sample has about 96,000 clones, 84% seen once. The chain is built from TRBV9 and TRBJ2-5; D might be TRBD2 (7 bases). The receptor was isolated from an adult with an advanced solid tumor such as melanoma, head and neck, liver or kidney cancer. The sequenced sample was CD4+ or CD8+ T cells sorted from blood, obtained in a trial of the OX40 agonist ivuxolimab. CDR3 loop: CASSEGRGPGETQYF. CDR3 coding DNA: TGTGCCAGCAGCGAAGGGCGGGGGCCCGGAGAGACCCAGTACTTC.